The subject of this entry is one T cell receptor (beta chain). The repertoire was sequenced with immunoSEQ multiplex PCR; TCRdb's copy has only in-frame clones and lacks some. The sample has approximately 31,000 clones; around 80% are singletons. These data originate in a study of PD-1 blockade in classical Hodgkin lymphoma. Regarding time point: cycle 4 day 1 (C4D1), after 6 weeks of nivolumab. Every one of the patients relapsed after autologous stem cell transplantation (brentuximab vedotin exposure was variable). Researchers used magnetic negative selection to pull out pure CD4+ T cells from thawed PBMCs. CDR1 GTSNPN and CDR2 SVGIG come from the germline V gene (reference sequence). With V trimmed by 2 bases and J by 6 bases, 5 bases remained unmatched. The CDR3 extends over 15 amino acids.

This chain joins TRBV30 and TRBJ1-5, with 12 bases lining up with TRBD1. This clonotype originated in a human donor with classical Hodgkin lymphoma. The sequences come from CD4+ T cells from blood, collected before the fourth cycle of nivolumab. CDR3 sequence: CAWSRGTGGGQPQHF. The CDR3 DNA sequence: TGTGCCTGGAGTAGAGGGACAGGGGGCGGTCAGCCCCAGCATTTT.